The entry that follows covers one T cell receptor beta chain sequence. Its antigen is unknown. Base quality data are lacking; no much larger clone is found one base away. The data were taken from a study of read filtering for tumor transcriptome and immune sequencing (TCRdb year 2020). At the level of the whole study: The cohort consisted of around 18 male and approximately 15 female patients, with a mean age of 65.9 years and an age range of about 47 to 90. By revised international staging, roughly 8 patients were R-ISS I, fewer than 20 were R-ISS II and 6 or 7 were R-ISS III. After DNase treatment, whole-transcriptome libraries were prepared with the TruSeq RNA Access Library Prep Kit. TCR-region mapped reads per sample ranged from about 4.05 to 10.27 million with IR-seq versus only about 75 to 1,400 with RNA-seq. Using the same bone marrow samples, the study compared TCR repertoires obtained by targeted immune repertoire sequencing with those obtained by bulk whole-transcriptome sequencing. One main goal was a read-filtering strategy for immune repertoire data, in particular deciding whether clonotypes backed by only one read should be removed.

Bone marrow was sampled from every patient at the time of active disease. Ficoll-Hypaque density gradient centrifugation was used to isolate bone marrow mononuclear cells. Myeloma plasma cells were removed and CD138-negative cells were obtained by negative selection following labeling with CD138 magnetic microbeads on a MACS separator. Flow cytometry with CD138 antibodies on an Attune NxT was used to check how pure the isolated cells were. Total RNA was extracted with TRIzol reagent and quantified with a NanoDrop spectrophotometer. For each patient, paired RNA-seq and IR-seq were run on the CD138-negative bone marrow sample from that patient. Starting from roughly 370 ng RNA, TCR libraries were constructed with the Immunoverse kit using molecular barcoded adaptors that cover the alpha/delta and beta/gamma chains. The same RNA used for transcriptome sequencing was used for TCR library preparation. An Illumina HiSeq 4000 with 2 x 150 cycles was used to sequence the TCR libraries. In the source study's methods: TCR reads were aligned to human V, D, J and C references and assembled into CDR3 clonotypes with MiXCR, including quality filtering and error correction. Clonotype counts and gene usage diversity were analyzed with the tcR package in R. Raw mapping reads were checked after the RNA-seq reads had been mapped by STAR aligner version 2.5.3a onto the human GRCh37 genome. To test how sequencing depth affected the clonotypes detected, IR-seq fastq files were randomly downsampled with Seqtk 1.3. Clones were called with MiXCR by TCRdb after fastp trimmed the public reads at Q25, and only in-frame beta chains were retained. When rows share a CDR3 protein, they turn into one entry using the most common DNA and genes. The V and J calls were not made by the authors but by TCRdb's processing. Recorded for this sample are tens of thousands of distinct CDR3 sequences; about 10% of them occurred a single time. The top ten hold 30% to 45% of the sample.

Broader findings and caveats from the paper: Removing single-read clonotypes increased the correlation between IR-seq and RNA-seq shared clonotype proportions. IR-seq captured clonotypes at much higher depth and more reliably than RNA-seq, and smaller IR-seq throughput sufficed to identify most shared clonotypes. Single-read clonotypes made up roughly 85% of clonotypes but only approximately 4% of total reads in IR-seq, compared with approximately 75% of clonotypes and 44.6% of reads in RNA-seq. Rather than purified T cells, the sorted CD138-negative fraction was a mixed bone marrow immune population.

The source material was a population of CD138-negative cells sorted from bone marrow. The cell subset or site tag for this specimen amounts to: bone marrow mononuclear cells depleted of CD138+ plasma/myeloma cells by negative magnetic selection. The sequence derives from a donor at least 40 years old with multiple myeloma.

DNA sequence: TGTGCCAGCAGTGAATCCATCGTGAGCTCCTACAATGAGCAGTTCTTC. Translated, it gives CASSESIVSSYNEQFF. Recombination connected TRBV2 to TRBJ2-1, with the D gene not clear enough to name. A distance of 11 bases separates the germline ends of V and J, which lose 2 bases and 0 bases respectively. Including the terminal cysteine and phenylalanine, the CDR3 comprises 16 residues. Only CDR3 DNA remains: 48 bases, in frame from the first base. CDR1 and CDR2, looked up from the germline V gene, are SNHLY and FYNNEI.